The subject of this entry is one T cell receptor beta chain. This receptor's antigen is unknown. It has no much larger one-base neighbor in the sample; base qualities were not kept. For sequencing of the TCRbeta CDR3 region, genomic DNA was extracted from the sorted cells. The immunoSEQ Assay was used to sequence the TCRbeta CDR3 regions. In TCRdb, the immuneACCESS table is reduced to in-frame sequences with V and J assigned. These tables do not hold every clone; where another copy was compared, an unresolved V gene accounts for under half, and the others remain unexplained. This sample holds tens of thousands of clones; approximately 83% were observed only once. Clones ranked in the top ten supply approximately 1.9% of the sample. This sample was taken from a study of OX40 agonist ivuxolimab in advanced cancers. Regarding the research as a whole: Ivuxolimab, which targeted the costimulatory receptor OX40 (CD134), was an agonistic, fully human IgG2 monoclonal antibody. Intravenous ivuxolimab was administered to patients every 2 weeks at six dose levels: 0.01, 0.1, 0.3, 1.5, 3 and 10 mg/kg. In the dose-escalation cohort, 82.7% of patients were male, and the mean age was around 60 years, with a range of 23 to 79. The monotherapy dose-escalation portion (N ≈ 52 patients) of the phase I ivuxolimab trial is reported in the paper. Among the approximately 50 dose-escalation patients, some 20 had hepatocellular carcinoma, about 15 melanoma, 9 renal cell carcinoma and 9 head and neck cancer. Prior anti-PD-1, anti-PD-L1 or anti-CTLA-4 therapy was permitted, and checkpoint inhibitors had been received by roughly 40% of dose-escalation patients. The purpose of peripheral TCRbeta sequencing was to test whether ivuxolimab changed TCR sequence diversity and led to clonal T-cell expansion. Partial responses were achieved by three dose-escalation patients, of whom one had hepatocellular carcinoma and two had cutaneous melanoma. Points the paper makes about the study in general: Low levels of normalized T-cell clonal expansion were also shown by some nonresponding patients. At doses of 0.1 to 3.0 mg/kg, clonal expansion of both CD4+ and CD8+ blood T cells was observed from baseline to week 6. Partial responders in the 0.1-3.0 mg/kg groups had among the lowest normalized peripheral clonal expansion, especially among CD8+ T cells. On average, CD8+ T cells showed more expanded clones than CD4+ T cells after ivuxolimab. The antigen specificity of the peripheral T cells that underwent clonal expansion was not determined.

V is cut by 5 bases and J by 4 bases, and the space between the germline ends is 15 bases. According to the germline V gene, CDR1 reads SGHVS and CDR2 reads FQNEAQ. The CDR3, cysteine through phenylalanine, is 15 amino acids long. The only DNA kept is the CDR3, 45 bases in frame from the first base. The trial excluded patients who had a history of autoimmune disease or who were on systemic immunosuppression. Peripheral blood for TCR sequencing was collected from all dose cohorts at baseline, on cycle 4 day 1, and on cycle 7 day 1. The samples were drawn from a first-in-human, open-label, multicenter phase I dose-escalation trial of ivuxolimab. The trial enrolled adults with locally advanced or metastatic head and neck squamous cell, hepatocellular, melanoma or renal cell carcinoma. CD4+ and CD8+ T cells were sorted separately from peripheral blood before TCR sequencing.

The sequence was collected from an adult with an advanced solid tumor such as melanoma, head and neck, liver or kidney cancer. This chain is built from TRBV7-8 and TRBJ2-1; tentative D gene TRBD1, with 6 bases matching. The sequenced sample was CD4+ or CD8+ T cells sorted from blood, obtained in a trial of the OX40 agonist ivuxolimab. The DNA sequence is TGTGCCAGCAGCCTCGGACAGACGTTATACAATGAGCAGTTCTTC. This gives the protein CASSLGQTLYNEQFF.